The next 26 T cell receptor beta chains were all read from a single sample in a study of OX40 agonist ivuxolimab in advanced cancers. Sequenced by immunoSEQ multiplex PCR; TCRdb stores in-frame clones only, minus some. The repertoire holds 20,000 or so clones, with about 70% as singletons. The material was CD4+ or CD8+ T cells sorted from blood, obtained in a trial of the OX40 agonist ivuxolimab. The origin of the receptors is an adult with an advanced solid tumor such as melanoma, head and neck, liver or kidney cancer.

V gene TRBV15 combines with J gene TRBJ2-1; D could derive from TRBD1 or TRBD2 (5 bases each). The germline V and J ends were trimmed by 0 bases and 5 bases, with 8 bases remaining between them. The CDR3 extends over 14 amino acids. CDR1 is LNHNV, CDR2 YYDKDF, per germline (reference sequence). The CDR3 nucleotides read TGTGCCACCAGCAGAGAGGGGACCAACAATGAGCAGTTCTTC. This gives the protein CATSREGTNNEQFF.

The chain recombines TRBV27 with TRBJ1-6; D gene ambiguous. The V and J ends lost 0 bases and 6 bases respectively, with 9 bases between them. CDR1 is MNHEY, CDR2 SMNVEV, per germline (reference sequence). The CDR3 runs 15 residues. DNA for the CDR3: TGTGCCAGCAGTTTATCAGGGATACCTAATTCACCCCTCCACTTT. It translates to CASSLSGIPNSPLHF.

The CDR3 DNA reads TGTGCCAGCAGCCCCCTCGAGGGCTCCTACGAGCAGTACTTC. This encodes CASSPLEGSYEQYF. J is TRBJ2-7 and V is TRBV19, with D tentatively TRBD2 (5 bases). This CDR3 has 14 residues. CDR1 is LNHDA, CDR2 SQIVND, per germline (reference sequence). V lost 9 bases and J lost 0, with 15 bases in between.

V and J are TRBV5-1 and TRBJ2-1; D is unresolved. The ends were cut back, 0 bases at V and 2 bases at J, with 9 bases in the middle. CDR1 and CDR2 (germline): SGHRS, YFSETQ. This CDR3 spans 15 amino acids. CDR3 coding DNA: TGCGCCAGCAGCTTGGGCGTGGCAGCCTACAATGAGCAGTTCTTC. Translating it yields CASSLGVAAYNEQFF.

This rearrangement joins TRBV7-9 to TRBJ1-1; 9 nucleotides align to TRBD1. Germline loops: CDR1 SEHNR, CDR2 FQNEAQ (reference sequence). CDR3 length: 14 amino acids. J gave up 3 bases and V 3 bases, and 2 bases lay outside the gene matches. In nucleotides, the CDR3 is TGTGCCAGCAGCTTCACAGGGGGCGACACTGAAGCTTTCTTT. Residues: CASSFTGGDTEAFF.

This chain connects TRBV7-9 to TRBJ1-5, with a possible D match to TRBD1 (6 bases). V was clipped by 1 base and J by 7 bases, with 14 bases between them. This CDR3 contains 15 residues. Germline CDR1 reads SEHNR; CDR2 reads FQNEAQ (reference sequence). In DNA form, the CDR3 reads TGTGCCAGCAGCTTAGGCGGGGGGCGCGGGCAGCCCCAGCATTTT. It encodes CASSLGGGRGQPQHF.

CDR3: CASSLGGGSTGELFF. The DNA of the CDR3 is TGTGCCAGCAGCTTAGGAGGGGGCAGCACCGGGGAGCTGTTTTTT. The chain combines TRBV7-9 with TRBJ2-2; TRBD1 matches at 7 bases. The junction had 3 bases not matched to a gene; V was cut back by 1 base and J by 4 bases. This CDR3 spans 15 amino acids. CDR1 and CDR2 (germline): SEHNR, FQNEAQ (reference sequence).

The CDR3 DNA reads as TGTGCCAGCAGCTCTACCGGCGCTTTTCTCAAGTATGGCTACACCTTC. This codes for CASSSTGAFLKYGYTF. The chain carries TRBV5-6 and TRBJ1-2; D remains unclear. Looked up from germline, CDR1 is SGHDT and CDR2 is YYEEEE. CDR3 length: 16 amino acids. V gave up 3 bases and J gave up 5 bases, with 20 bases separating them.

In this sample, this clone is medium-sized (0.01 to 0.1%). This chain joins TRBV7-9 and TRBJ2-1, with 10 bases fitting TRBD2. V lost 4 bases to trimming and J lost 15 bases; unmatched junction nucleotides: 6. CDR1 and CDR2 from the germline V gene are SEHNR and FQNEAQ (reference sequence). The CDR3 length is 12 residues. The CDR3 DNA sequence: TGTGCCAGCAGCTATCTAGCGGGAGCGTTGTTCTTC. This sequence encodes CASSYLAGALFF.

This chain connects TRBV9 to TRBJ2-3, with 11 bases identical to TRBD2. V shed 3 bases, J shed 4 bases, and the junction held 4 bases outside the gene matches. CDR3 length equals 15 residues. Germline V lookup: CDR1 SGDLS, CDR2 YYNGEE. CDR3 sequence (DNA): TGTGCCAGCAGCGGGGGACTAGCGGCGGCAGATACGCAGTATTTT. Its protein is CASSGGLAAADTQYF.

The CDR3 region has the DNA TGTGCCAGCAGCCCCCCACGGGAGCCCCGACAAGAGACCCAGTACTTC. It translates to CASSPPREPRQETQYF. V and J are TRBV9 and TRBJ2-5, with D possibly matching TRBD2 (6 bases). Germline CDR1 is SGDLS and CDR2 is YYNGEE. V lost 4 bases, J lost 2 bases, and 18 bases lay in between. The CDR3 is 16 residues long.

V usage is TRBV2 and J usage is TRBJ2-3; 12 bases line up with TRBD1. The CDR3 runs 13 residues. The germline gives CDR1 SNHLY, CDR2 FYNNEI. J lost 11 bases, V lost 6 bases, and 6 bases had no gene match. In DNA form, the CDR3 reads TGTGCCAGCAGCGGGGACAGGGGGCCGGGGCAGTATTTT. Translated: CASSGDRGPGQYF.

This chain links TRBV7-9 with TRBJ2-1; D is possibly TRBD2 (5 bases). CDR1 and CDR2 (germline): SEHNR, FQNEAQ (reference sequence). The CDR3 is 13 amino acids. Trimming took off 5 bases at V and 3 bases at J, with 8 bases between the two ends. Written as DNA, the CDR3 is TGTGCCAGCAGCCCCCGGGACTACAATGAGCAGTTCTTC. Its protein product is CASSPRDYNEQFF.

Relative to its sample, this clone is medium-sized. The V gene is TRBV7-9, the J gene TRBJ1-2; tentative D call: TRBD1 (6 bases). The CDR3 contains 16 residues. V dropped 3 bases and J dropped 2 bases, with 16 bases sitting between them. Germline V gene sequence: CDR1 SEHNR, CDR2 FQNEAQ (reference sequence). CDR3 nucleotide sequence: TGTGCCAGCAGCTTGACCCAGGACAGCCTAAACTATGGCTACACCTTC. It specifies CASSLTQDSLNYGYTF.

This clone occurred once. The CDR3 spells CASGVPGAGWTFF. The CDR3 DNA sequence: TGTGCCAGCGGAGTACCGGGGGCGGGATGGACTTTCTTT. V is TRBV6-5 and J is TRBJ1-1; the D gene is possibly TRBD1 (6 bases). The germline gives CDR1 MNHEY, CDR2 SVGAGI. The CDR3 loop spans 13 amino acids. Trimming left V 8 bases short and J 12 bases short, with 22 bases between.

V usage is TRBV4-3 and J usage is TRBJ1-1, with D perhaps TRBD1 (5 bases). CDR1 and CDR2 (germline): LGHNA, YSLEER. Trimming removed 3 bases from V and 4 bases from J, with 15 bases in between. The CDR3 contains 15 residues. The DNA for the CDR3 is TGCGCCAGCAGCCAGGACTTCGGGGGAGGCACTGAAGCTTTCTTT. Translated, it gives CASSQDFGGGTEAFF.

The V and J genes are TRBV28 and TRBJ2-7; D possibly matches TRBD1 or TRBD2 (5 bases each). The CDR3 has 15 residues. Germline V CDR1 and CDR2: MDHEN, SYDVKM. Trimming pared 3 bases from V and 7 bases from J, leaving 19 bases between. The CDR3 nucleotides are TGTGCCAGCAGTTTGATCCGGGACCCTAGTCTGGAGCAGTACTTC. Translation gives CASSLIRDPSLEQYF.

The table lists this clone with a count of one. The chain carries TRBV27 and TRBJ2-2, with D perhaps matching TRBD1 (5 bases). The CDR3 runs 15 residues. V lost 4 bases and J lost 10, with 19 bases in between. Germline CDR1 reads MNHEY; CDR2 reads SMNVEV (reference sequence). The CDR3: CASSSLPSGPTELFF. In DNA, the CDR3 is TGTGCCAGCAGTTCCCTCCCCTCAGGGCCGACGGAGCTGTTTTTT.

This chain uses TRBV12-2 with TRBJ1-4. TRBV12-2 is noted as a pseudogene. The CDR3 extends over 17 amino acids. The CDR3 is CASRLGCWAREGEKLFF. The CDR3 coding sequence is TGTGCAAGTCGCCTAGGGTGTTGGGCCAGGGAGGGTGAAAAACTGTTTTTT.

The V gene is TRBV4-2, the J gene TRBJ2-1; 12 bases align to TRBD2. V lost 0 bases and J lost 9; bases outside the gene matches: 6. Germline-derived CDR1 and CDR2 are LGHNA and YNFKEQ. The CDR3 extends over 16 amino acids. In DNA, the CDR3 is TGTGCCAGCAGCCAAGAAGAGACTAGCGGGAGCGGTGAGCAGTTCTTC. It encodes CASSQEETSGSGEQFF.

V gene TRBV9 combines with J gene TRBJ2-1; D is ambiguous. The CDR3 is made up of 13 amino acids. The germline CDR1 and CDR2 sequences are SGDLS and YYNGEE. V lost 0 bases, J lost 4 bases, and 5 bases lay in between. CDR3 DNA sequence: TGTGCCAGCAGCGTAGCGGATTACAATGAGCAGTTCTTC. The encoded protein is CASSVADYNEQFF.

The genes are TRBV7-9 and TRBJ2-7; 10 bases align to TRBD2. V lost 3 bases to trimming and J lost 6 bases; unmatched junction nucleotides: 5. Germline V gene lookup returns CDR1 SEHNR and CDR2 FQNEAQ (reference sequence). The CDR3 has 14 residues. In nucleotides, the CDR3 is TGTGCCAGCAGCTTGAGCGGGAGGGCCCTCGAGCAGTACTTC. Translated, it gives CASSLSGRALEQYF.

This clone was observed a handful of times. This chain uses TRBV2 with TRBJ2-3, with D maybe TRBD2 (6 bases). V was pared by 0 bases and J by 1 base, with 14 bases between. CDR3 length equals 17 residues. Germline V gene data show CDR1 as SNHLY and CDR2 as FYNNEI. CDR3 sequence reads: CASSEALRERGTDTQYF. The DNA of the CDR3 is TGTGCCAGCAGTGAAGCGCTTCGGGAGAGGGGCACAGATACGCAGTATTTT.

The rearrangement uses TRBV7-9 and TRBJ2-4; TRBD1 matches 7 bases. The germline V gene has CDR1 SEHNR and CDR2 FQNEAQ (reference sequence). V was pared by 4 bases and J by 0 bases, with 9 bases of the junction left unmatched. CDR3 length: 17 residues. CDR3 sequence: CASSYGQDPLAKNIQYF. DNA for the CDR3: TGTGCCAGCAGCTACGGACAGGACCCTCTAGCCAAAAACATTCAGTACTTC. The full variable domain, with the rest looked up from reference TRBV7-9 and TRBJ2-4, is DTGVSQNPRHKITKRGQNVTFRCDPISEHNRLYWYRQTLGQGPEFLTYFQNEAQLEKSRLLSDRFSAERPKGSFSTLEIQRTEQGDSAMYLCASSYGQDPLAKNIQYFGAGTRLSVL.

V gene TRBV28 combines with J gene TRBJ2-5; D may be TRBD2 (6 bases). Germline loops: CDR1 MDHEN, CDR2 SYDVKM. The V end was cut by 6 bases, the J end by 2 bases, with 13 bases between. This CDR3 region has 14 residues. CDR3: CASRPGLQQETQYF. The CDR3 DNA follows: TGTGCCAGCAGGCCGGGACTTCAACAAGAGACCCAGTACTTC.

This clone was picked up a small number of times. The chain uses TRBV6-4 and TRBJ2-3, with D unresolved. Germline CDR1 MRHNA, CDR2 SNTAGT. Trimming removed 0 bases from V and 0 bases from J, with 10 bases in between. The CDR3 runs 16 residues. For the CDR3, the DNA is TGTGCCAGCAGTGACTCGGTGCAGACTAGCACAGATACGCAGTATTTT. Amino acids: CASSDSVQTSTDTQYF.